What follows are 10 T cell receptor beta chains derived from one specimen sequenced in a study of blood T cell repertoires in COVID-19. Assay used: immunoSEQ multiplex PCR; TCRdb lists only in-frame clones, some missing. The table has 190,000 or so clones, about 77% seen once; the top ten hold approximately 3%. The sequenced sample was peripheral blood. Every receptor here comes from a woman aged 80 or older with active or convalescent COVID-19.

The chain combines TRBV5-1 with TRBJ1-1; 7 nucleotides align to TRBD1. Germline CDR1 is SGHRS and CDR2 is YFSETQ. This CDR3 contains 14 residues. J was trimmed by 5 bases and V by 0 bases; bases with no gene match: 4. CDR3 in amino acids: CASSLGDRGTEAFF. CDR3 nucleotide sequence: TGCGCCAGCAGCTTGGGGGACAGAGGGACTGAAGCTTTCTTT.

The V gene is TRBV28, the J gene TRBJ1-6; possibly TRBD1 for D (6 bases). V dropped 6 bases and J dropped 13 bases, with 22 bases sitting between them. Germline lookup yields CDR1 MDHEN and CDR2 SYDVKM. CDR3 length: 15 amino acids. The DNA of the CDR3 is TGTGCCAGCAGGTCGACAGGACCTCTCCCTCGTCCCCTCCACTTT. This translates into CASRSTGPLPRPLHF.

The sample holds a few counts of this clone. The sample holds other DNA sequences that translate to the same CDR3. This chain links TRBV6-2 or TRBV6-3 with TRBJ2-7; D perhaps matches TRBD2 (5 bases). Trimming pared 2 bases from V and 6 bases from J, leaving 5 bases between. Germline V gene lookup returns CDR1 MNHEY and CDR2 SVGEGT. The CDR3 contains 11 residues. This CDR3 reads CASSYGGEQYF. The CDR3 DNA reads TGTGCCAGCAGTTACGGAGGCGAGCAGTACTTC.

This chain links TRBV7-2 with TRBJ2-5; D is perhaps TRBD1 (8 bases). CDR3 length equals 16 residues. The V gene's germline CDR1 is SGHTA and CDR2 FQGNSA. Between the trimmed V and J ends, which lost 5 bases and 4 bases, there was a span of 20 bases. The CDR3 DNA sequence: TGTGCCAGCAGCCCAGGGGGCCGGGGGGCTAGAGAGACCCAGTACTTC. It encodes CASSPGGRGARETQYF.

This chain links TRBV5-1 with TRBJ1-2; 7 nucleotides agree with TRBD1. Germline-derived CDR1 and CDR2 are SGHRS and YFSETQ. Trimming removed 3 bases from V and 4 bases from J; junction bases left unmatched: 9. The CDR3 is 15 residues long. CDR3 loop: CASSSDRAGGYGYTF. DNA for the CDR3: TGCGCCAGCAGCTCCGACAGGGCCGGGGGCTATGGCTACACCTTC.

The chain recombines TRBV19 with TRBJ1-1, with D possibly TRBD1 on 5 matching bases. Germline V CDR1 and CDR2: LNHDA, SQIVND (reference sequence). Trimming took 4 bases from V and 3 from J, leaving 9 bases between them. CDR3 length: 13 residues. CDR3: CASSKSGYTEAFF. The CDR3 DNA reads as TGTGCCAGTAGTAAGTCAGGGTACACTGAAGCTTTCTTT.

The V and J genes are TRBV4-1 and TRBJ1-2, with D possibly being TRBD1 (6 bases). CDR3 length equals 18 residues. CDR1 is MGHRA and CDR2 is YSYEKL in the germline V gene. Deletions cut 0 bases from V and 4 bases from J, with 21 bases between. As DNA, the CDR3 is TGCGCCAGCAGCCAAGATCTGGGCAGGGCCATAGGGGGCTATGGCTACACCTTC. It specifies CASSQDLGRAIGGYGYTF.

V and J are TRBV29-1 and TRBJ2-5; 10 bases align to TRBD1. V lost 4 bases to trimming and J lost 4 bases; unmatched junction nucleotides: 3. The CDR3 totals 13 residues. Germline CDR1 SQVTM, CDR2 ANQGSEA. The CDR3 loop is CSVGDRGAETQYF. In DNA form, the CDR3 reads TGCAGCGTTGGGGACAGGGGAGCAGAGACCCAGTACTTC.

This chain uses TRBV7-2 with TRBJ2-3, with a tentative D call TRBD1 (6 bases). CDR3 size: 15 residues. The germline CDR1 and CDR2 sequences are SGHTA and FQGNSA. Trimming stripped 8 bases from V and 1 base from J, with 16 bases between. CDR3 coding DNA: TGTGCCAGCCACCAGGGGATTTGGGGCACAGATACGCAGTATTTT. This encodes CASHQGIWGTDTQYF. Based on the CDR3 plus reference TRBV7-2 and TRBJ2-3, the full variable domain is GAGVSQSPSNKVTEKGKDVELRCDPISGHTALYWYRQSLGQGLEFLIYFQGNSAPDKSGLPSDRFSAERTGGSVSTLTIQRTQQEDSAVYLCASHQGIWGTDTQYFGPGTRLTVL.

V and J are TRBV5-1 and TRBJ2-3; maybe TRBD2 (5 bases). The CDR3 loop spans 13 amino acids. The V end lost 7 bases, the J end lost 4 bases, and 13 bases lay between the germline ends. CDR1 is SGHRS and CDR2 is YFSETQ in the germline V gene. The CDR3 bases are TGCGCCAGCGGAGAGGGATGGTCAGATACGCAGTATTTT. Translation gives CASGEGWSDTQYF.